The 9 T cell receptor beta chains presented below share a single source sample, sequenced in a study of blood T cell repertoires in COVID-19. Some clones are missing from TCRdb's copy, which holds only in-frame ones; the method was immunoSEQ multiplex PCR. The table shows approximately 470,000 clones, with 70% to 90% occurring only once. Input material: peripheral blood. Receptors were obtained from a human donor in a cohort sampled during active COVID-19.

This clone appeared a few times. CDR3 residues: CAWTPPLVGSYEQYF. The CDR3 bases are TGTGCCTGGACCCCACCCCTAGTTGGCTCCTACGAGCAGTACTTC. This sequence joins TRBV30 and TRBJ2-7, with D uncertain. This CDR3 spans 15 amino acids. CDR1 is GTSNPN and CDR2 is SVGIG in the germline V gene (reference sequence). V lost 4 bases and J lost 0, with 16 bases in between.

This clone appeared once. The chain has TRBV19 and TRBJ1-2; 12 positions match TRBD1. The J segment lost 3 bases and the V segment lost 1 base, leaving 9 bases of the junction unmatched. The CDR3 is made up of 18 amino acids. In germline, CDR1 is LNHDA, CDR2 SQIVND (reference sequence). Here the CDR3 reads CASSIVRDRGREDYGYTF. The CDR3 DNA sequence: TGTGCCAGTAGTATAGTGAGGGACAGGGGGCGCGAAGACTATGGCTACACCTTC.

The V call is TRBV15, the J call TRBJ2-5; a possible D gene is TRBD2 (6 bases). Trimming shortened V by 0 bases and J by 2 bases, and 13 bases separated the two germline ends. Germline V gene data show CDR1 as LNHNV and CDR2 as YYDKDF (reference sequence). The CDR3 extends over 16 amino acids. In DNA form, the CDR3 reads TGTGCCACCAGCAGAGATGCGGCGGGGCATCAAGAGACCCAGTACTTC. Its protein is CATSRDAAGHQETQYF.

This chain links TRBV6-6 with TRBJ1-5; 7 bases are a match to TRBD1. This CDR3 has 16 amino acids. The V and J ends lost 0 bases and 6 bases, in that order; junction bases with no gene match: 8. Germline assignment: CDR1 MNHNY and CDR2 SVGAGI (reference sequence). DNA for the CDR3: TGTGCCAGCAGTTACTCTCGGGACAGTATAAGTCAGCCCCAGCATTTT. It translates to CASSYSRDSISQPQHF.

This clone has only a few counts. Written as DNA, the CDR3 is TGTGCCAGCAGCCCATGGGGACAGAACACCGGGGAGCTGTTTTTT. Translating it yields CASSPWGQNTGELFF. V gene TRBV3-1 (or the pseudogene TRBV3-2) combines with J gene TRBJ2-2, with D possibly being TRBD1 (6 bases). Germline values: CDR1 LGHDT, CDR2 YNNKEL (reference sequence). This CDR3 is built from 15 residues. V lost 4 bases and J 1 base, leaving 10 bases between the germline ends.

The rearrangement uses TRBV10-3 and TRBJ1-1, with 9 bases identical to TRBD1. Germline V lookup: CDR1 ENHRY, CDR2 SYGVKD. The CDR3 covers 15 residues. The V gene end was trimmed by 6 bases and the J gene end by 4 bases; junction bases not matched to a gene: 9. CDR3 nucleotides: TGTGCCATCAGCTACATACAGGGGGCGACCACTGAAGCTTTCTTT. Protein sequence: CAISYIQGATTEAFF.

As for this clone: One end of the junction is discordant with germline, which a read error may explain. This chain connects TRBV7-7 to TRBJ2-1, with TRBD2 matching 8 bases. The germline gives CDR1 SSHAT, CDR2 FNYEAQ (reference sequence). The CDR3 length is 15 residues. The CDR3 here is CASSQSGSSYNEQFF. The CDR3 nucleotides are TGTGCTAGCAGCCAAAGCGGGAGCTCCTACAATGAGCAGTTCTTC.

The gene calls are TRBV5-8 and TRBJ1-4, with TRBD1 identical over 7 bases. V lost 5 bases, J lost 8 bases, and 15 bases stayed unmatched. CDR1 and CDR2 (germline): SGHTS, YDEGEE. This CDR3 spans 16 amino acids. The CDR3 spells CASRRVFDRAMEKLFF. The CDR3 coding sequence is TGTGCCAGCAGGCGGGTTTTCGACAGGGCGATGGAAAAACTGTTTTTT.

The rearrangement uses TRBV6-2 or TRBV6-3 and TRBJ2-3, with TRBD2 matching over 15 bases. Trimming took 6 bases from V and 0 from J; bases not matched to a gene: 19. CDR3 size: 22 residues. CDR1 is MNHEY and CDR2 is SVGEGT in the germline V gene. The CDR3 loop is CASSPLPGLAGGLPGSTDTQYF. In nucleotides, the CDR3 is TGTGCCAGCAGCCCTCTCCCAGGACTAGCGGGAGGGCTTCCGGGGAGCACAGATACGCAGTATTTT.